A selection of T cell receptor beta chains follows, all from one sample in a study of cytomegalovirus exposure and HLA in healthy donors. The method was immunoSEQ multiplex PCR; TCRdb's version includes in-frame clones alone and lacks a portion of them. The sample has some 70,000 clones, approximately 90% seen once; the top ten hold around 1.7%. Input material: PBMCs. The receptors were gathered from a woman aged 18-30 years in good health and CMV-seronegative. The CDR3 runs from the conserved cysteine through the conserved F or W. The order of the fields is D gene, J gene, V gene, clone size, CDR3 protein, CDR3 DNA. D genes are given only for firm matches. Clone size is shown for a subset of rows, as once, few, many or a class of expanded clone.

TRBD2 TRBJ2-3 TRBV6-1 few CASSVPSGSTDTQYF TGTGCCAGCAGTGTACCTAGCGGTAGCACAGATACGCAGTATTTT
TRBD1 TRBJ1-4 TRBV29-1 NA CSGLTGGDEKLFF TGCAGCGGGCTGACAGGGGGGGATGAAAAACTGTTTTTT
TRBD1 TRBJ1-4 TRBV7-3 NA CASSPGQRNEKLFF TGTGCCAGCAGCCCGGGACAGCGTAATGAAAAACTGTTTTTT
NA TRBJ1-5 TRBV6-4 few CASRRTGFLGQPQHF TGTGCCAGCAGAAGAACAGGATTCCTCGGGCAGCCCCAGCATTTT
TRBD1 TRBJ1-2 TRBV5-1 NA CASSWTGDYGYTF TGCGCCAGCAGCTGGACAGGGGACTATGGCTACACCTTC
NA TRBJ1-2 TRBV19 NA CASSIDVGTGPLVGYTF TGTGCCAGTAGTATAGACGTCGGAACAGGGCCGTTGGTTGGCTACACCTTC
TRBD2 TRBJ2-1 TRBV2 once CASSAAGAIGNEQFF TGTGCCAGCAGCGCAGCGGGAGCGATTGGCAATGAGCAGTTCTTC
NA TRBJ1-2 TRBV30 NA CAWSAIPEGYTF TGTGCCTGGAGTGCAATTCCGGAGGGCTACACCTTC
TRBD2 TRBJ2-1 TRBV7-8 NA CASSSARRSGNMNEQFF TGTGCCAGCAGCTCGGCCCGGCGGAGCGGGAATATGAATGAGCAGTTCTTC
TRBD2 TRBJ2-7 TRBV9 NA CASSVLGGTSYEQYF TGTGCCAGCAGCGTCCTGGGGGGGACTTCCTACGAGCAGTACTTC
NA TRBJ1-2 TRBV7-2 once CASSLRQLHGYTF TGTGCCAGCAGCTTAAGACAGTTACATGGCTACACCTTC
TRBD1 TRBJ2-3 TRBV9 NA CASSVSIRQGHEWNTQYF TGTGCCAGCAGCGTATCAATAAGACAGGGGCATGAATGGAATACGCAGTATTTT
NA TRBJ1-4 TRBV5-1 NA CASSLQGSNEKLFF TGCGCCAGCAGCTTACAGGGTTCTAATGAAAAACTGTTTTTT
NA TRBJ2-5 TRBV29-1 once CSVTKQGTQTQYF TGCAGCGTCACAAAGCAGGGTACCCAGACCCAGTACTTC
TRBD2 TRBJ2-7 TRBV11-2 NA CASRAAGGPDEQYF TGTGCCAGCAGGGCAGCGGGGGGGCCAGACGAGCAGTACTTC
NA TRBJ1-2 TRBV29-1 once CSVESARTLGGTGYTF TGCAGCGTTGAATCTGCAAGGACTTTAGGGGGAACCGGCTACACCTTC
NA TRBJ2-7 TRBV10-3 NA CAISESYRSSYEQYF TGTGCCATCAGTGAGTCATACAGGAGCTCCTACGAGCAGTACTTC
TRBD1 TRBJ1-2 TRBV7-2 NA CANSLGQGGYGYTF TGTGCCAACAGCCTGGGACAGGGGGGCTATGGCTACACCTTC
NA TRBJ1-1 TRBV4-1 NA CASSQAANTEAFF TGCGCCAGCAGCCAGGCGGCGAACACTGAAGCTTTCTTT
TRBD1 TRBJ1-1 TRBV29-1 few CSVRTGPFGEAFF TGCAGCGTCCGGACAGGTCCTTTTGGGGAAGCTTTCTTT
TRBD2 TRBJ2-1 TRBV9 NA CASSLLAGGDNEQFF TGTGCCAGCAGCCTACTAGCGGGAGGGGACAATGAGCAGTTCTTC
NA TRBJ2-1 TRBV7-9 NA CASSLRIGRPSTYNEQFF TGTGCCAGCAGCTTAAGAATCGGCAGGCCCTCCACCTACAATGAGCAGTTCTTC
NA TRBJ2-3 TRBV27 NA CASTPYGLPSRDTQYF TGTGCCAGCACCCCTTATGGACTCCCCTCACGGGATACGCAGTATTTT
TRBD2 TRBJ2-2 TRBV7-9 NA CASSWGGRGELFF TGTGCCAGCAGCTGGGGAGGGCGCGGGGAGCTGTTTTTT
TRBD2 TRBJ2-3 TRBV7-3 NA CASSLRGGGGASRTDTQYF TGTGCCAGCAGCTTAAGGGGTGGCGGGGGGGCCTCCCGCACAGATACGCAGTATTTT
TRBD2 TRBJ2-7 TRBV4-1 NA CASSQAGTSGSYPYEQYF TGCGCCAGCAGCCAAGCCGGGACTAGCGGGAGTTACCCCTACGAGCAGTACTTC
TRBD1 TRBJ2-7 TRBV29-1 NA CSARDLKTGDEQYF TGCAGCGCGAGGGATCTGAAGACAGGGGACGAGCAGTACTTC
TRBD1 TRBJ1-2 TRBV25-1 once CASSGGTGGNYGYTF TGTGCCAGCAGTGGTGGGACAGGGGGTAACTATGGCTACACCTTC
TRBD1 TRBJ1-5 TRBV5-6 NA CASSLWTGVQPQHF TGTGCCAGCAGCTTATGGACAGGGGTTCAGCCCCAGCATTTT
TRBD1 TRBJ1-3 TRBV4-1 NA CASSQLGRGHGNTIYF TGCGCCAGCAGCCAACTCGGCAGGGGGCATGGAAACACCATATATTTT
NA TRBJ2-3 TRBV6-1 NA CASIESGSTDTQYF TGTGCCAGCATTGAAAGCGGAAGCACAGATACGCAGTATTTT
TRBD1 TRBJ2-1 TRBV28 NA CASSPPGGMGNEQFF TGTGCCAGCAGTCCCCCAGGGGGCATGGGCAATGAGCAGTTCTTC
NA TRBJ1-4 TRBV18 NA CASSPSGPGANEKLFF TGTGCCAGCTCACCTTCAGGGCCTGGGGCTAATGAAAAACTGTTTTTT
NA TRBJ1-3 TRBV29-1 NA CSAVTQIGNTIYF TGCAGCGCTGTGACACAAATAGGAAACACCATATATTTT
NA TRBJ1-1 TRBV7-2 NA CASSLGYRGTEAFF TGTGCCAGCAGCTTAGGTTATAGGGGGACTGAAGCTTTCTTT
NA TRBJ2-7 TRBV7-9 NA CASSLSGSSYEQYF TGTGCCAGCAGCTTATCGGGGAGCTCCTACGAGCAGTACTTC
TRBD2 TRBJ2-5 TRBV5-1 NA CASSLELAGPEETQYF TGCGCCAGCAGCTTGGAACTAGCGGGACCAGAAGAGACCCAGTACTTC
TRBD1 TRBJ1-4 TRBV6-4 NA CASSDGIGQGDEKLFF TGTGCCAGCAGTGACGGGATCGGACAGGGGGATGAAAAACTGTTTTTT
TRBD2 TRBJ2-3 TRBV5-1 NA CASSSGLASDTQYF TGCGCCAGCAGCTCGGGACTAGCGTCAGATACGCAGTATTTT
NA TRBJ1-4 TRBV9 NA CAGQAGEGEKLFF TGTGCCGGGCAGGCAGGGGAGGGAGAAAAACTGTTTTTT
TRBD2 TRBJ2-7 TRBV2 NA CASRLARDHEQYF TGTGCCAGCCGACTAGCCCGTGACCACGAGCAGTACTTC
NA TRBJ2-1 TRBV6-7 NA CASSYPTSKGYNEQFF TGTGCCAGCAGTTACCCCACTAGTAAAGGATACAATGAGCAGTTCTTC
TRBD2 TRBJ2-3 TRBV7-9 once CASSSWTSVTDTQYF TGTGCCAGCAGCTCATGGACTAGCGTCACAGATACGCAGTATTTT
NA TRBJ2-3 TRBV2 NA CASSEGGGGTDTQYF TGTGCCAGCAGTGAAGGGGGCGGCGGCACAGATACGCAGTATTTT
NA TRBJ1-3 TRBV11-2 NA CASSFTDTYSGNTIYF TGTGCCAGCAGTTTTACGGACACCTACTCTGGAAACACCATATATTTT
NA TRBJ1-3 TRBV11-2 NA CASSPTETVSSGNTIYF TGTGCCAGCAGCCCAACCGAAACCGTCAGCTCTGGAAACACCATATATTTT
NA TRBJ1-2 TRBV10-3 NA CAISESAKKGYTF TGTGCCATCAGTGAGTCAGCAAAGAAGGGCTACACCTTC
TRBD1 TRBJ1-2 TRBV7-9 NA CASSLVRGHGYTF TGTGCCAGCAGCTTAGTAAGGGGGCATGGCTACACCTTC
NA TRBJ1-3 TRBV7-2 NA CASSLGWGRGNTIYF TGTGCCAGCAGCCTGGGTTGGGGGCGCGGAAACACCATATATTTT
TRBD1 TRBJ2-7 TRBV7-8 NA CASSQRGQWGEQYF TGTGCCAGCAGCCAACGGGGACAGTGGGGCGAGCAGTACTTC
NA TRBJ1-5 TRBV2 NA CASSDTDNQPQHF TGTGCCAGCAGTGACACAGACAATCAGCCCCAGCATTTT
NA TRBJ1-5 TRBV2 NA CASNDQGARNQPQHF TGTGCCAGCAATGACCAAGGGGCGAGGAATCAGCCCCAGCATTTT
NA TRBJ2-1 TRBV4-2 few CASSKGEGPLINEQFF TGTGCCAGCAGTAAGGGGGAGGGCCCGTTGATTAATGAGCAGTTCTTC
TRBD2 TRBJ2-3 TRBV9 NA CASSVRLAAAGTDTQYF TGTGCCAGCAGCGTACGACTAGCGGCTGCTGGCACAGATACGCAGTATTTT
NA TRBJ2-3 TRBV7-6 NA CASSRGGTLTDTQYF TGTGCCAGCAGCCGTGGGGGGACCCTCACAGATACGCAGTATTTT